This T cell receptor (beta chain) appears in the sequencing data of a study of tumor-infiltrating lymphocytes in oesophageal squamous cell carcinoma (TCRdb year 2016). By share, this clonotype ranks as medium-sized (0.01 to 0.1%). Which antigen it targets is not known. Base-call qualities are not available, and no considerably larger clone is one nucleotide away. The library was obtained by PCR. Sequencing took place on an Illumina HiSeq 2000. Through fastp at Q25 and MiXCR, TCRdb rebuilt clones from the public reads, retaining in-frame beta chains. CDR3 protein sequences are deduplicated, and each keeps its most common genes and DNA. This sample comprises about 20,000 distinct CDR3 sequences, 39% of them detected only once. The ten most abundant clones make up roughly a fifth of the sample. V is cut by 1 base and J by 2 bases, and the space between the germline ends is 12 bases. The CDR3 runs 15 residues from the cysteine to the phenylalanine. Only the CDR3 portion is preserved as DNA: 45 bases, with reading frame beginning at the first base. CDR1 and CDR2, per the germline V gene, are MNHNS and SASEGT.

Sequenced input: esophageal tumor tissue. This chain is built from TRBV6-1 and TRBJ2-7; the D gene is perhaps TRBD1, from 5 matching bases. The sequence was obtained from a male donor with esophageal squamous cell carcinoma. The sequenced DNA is TGTGCCAGCAGTGAAGGGCAGGGCTTGGCCTACGAGCAGTACTTC. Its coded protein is CASSEGQGLAYEQYF.